This T cell receptor beta chain was documented in a study of ipilimumab plus nivolumab after autologous stem cell transplantation. Overall study context: Patients received a median of 5 ipilimumab and roughly eight nivolumab doses.

This CDR3 has 16 residues. V dropped 4 bases and J dropped 8; count of bases not matched to a gene: 14. Germline assignment: CDR1 SGHRS and CDR2 YFSETQ. Starting 14 to 28 days after autologous transplant, ipilimumab 1 mg/kg was given. Through week 26, nivolumab 3 mg/kg IV was given weeks 1, 4, 7, 10, then biweekly. This clone was seen only a few times. Using immunoSEQ multiplex PCR, the repertoire was profiled, and TCRdb retains in-frame clones only, with some absent. Of 17,000 or so clones in the sample, 71% were seen once. The material sequenced was PBMCs, taken in a trial of ipilimumab plus nivolumab as post-transplant consolidation. This sequence was found in a male donor with diffuse large B-cell lymphoma. The rearrangement links TRBV5-1 to TRBJ1-2, with 10 bases aligning to TRBD1. CDR3 protein: CASSMEPPGQGTGYTF. In DNA, the CDR3 is TGCGCCAGCAGCATGGAGCCCCCGGGACAGGGGACAGGCTACACCTTC.